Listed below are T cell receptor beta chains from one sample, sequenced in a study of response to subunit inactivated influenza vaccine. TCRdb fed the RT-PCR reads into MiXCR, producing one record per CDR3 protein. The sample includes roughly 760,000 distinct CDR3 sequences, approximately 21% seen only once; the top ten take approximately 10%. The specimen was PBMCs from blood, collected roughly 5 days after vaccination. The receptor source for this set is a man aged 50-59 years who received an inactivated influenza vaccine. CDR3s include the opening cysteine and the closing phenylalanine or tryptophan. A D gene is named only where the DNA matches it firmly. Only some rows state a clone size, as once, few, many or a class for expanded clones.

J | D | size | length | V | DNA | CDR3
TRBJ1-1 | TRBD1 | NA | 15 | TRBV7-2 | TGTGCCAGCAGCTCCCCGTTCACAGGGGACACTGAAGCTTTCTTT | CASSSPFTGDTEAFF
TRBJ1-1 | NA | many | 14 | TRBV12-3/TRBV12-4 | TGTGCCAGCAGCCAGGGACATTCTAACACTGAAGCTTTCTTT | CASSQGHSNTEAFF
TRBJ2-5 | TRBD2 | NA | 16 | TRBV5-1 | TGCGCCAGCACCCAGGGACTAGCGGGGGCCCGGGAGACCCAGTACTTC | CASTQGLAGARETQYF
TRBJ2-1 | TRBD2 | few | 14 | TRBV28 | TGTGCCAGCACCCCGGGACTAGACTACAATGAGCAGTTCTTC | CASTPGLDYNEQFF
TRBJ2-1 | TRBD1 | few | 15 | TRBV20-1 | TGCAGTGCACGAGAACAGGGGTTGAGTTTAAATGAGCAGTTCTTC | CSAREQGLSLNEQFF
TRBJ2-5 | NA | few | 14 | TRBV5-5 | TGTGCCAGCAGCTCGGTTCCGGTGGGAGAGACCCAGTACTTC | CASSSVPVGETQYF
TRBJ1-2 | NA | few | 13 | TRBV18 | TGTGCCAGCTCACCAGCAACTAACTATGGCTACACCTTC | CASSPATNYGYTF
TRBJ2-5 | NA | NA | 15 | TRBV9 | TGTGCCAGCAGCGTAGGTGGAGTCCTCCGGGAGACCCAGTACTTC | CASSVGGVLRETQYF
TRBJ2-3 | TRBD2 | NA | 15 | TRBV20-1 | TGCAGTGCTAGAGAGGGGACTAGCGGGGCAGATACGCAGTATTTT | CSAREGTSGADTQYF
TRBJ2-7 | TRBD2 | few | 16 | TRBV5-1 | TGCGCCAGCAGCTTACCCGGGACTAGCGGATACTACGAGCAGTACTTC | CASSLPGTSGYYEQYF
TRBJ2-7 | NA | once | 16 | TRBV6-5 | TGTGCCAGCAGTTACCGGGCCCCGGGGGGCTACTACGAGCAGTACTTC | CASSYRAPGGYYEQYF